The sequence of this T cell receptor beta chain was determined in a study of control samples from healthy donors and cancer patients. Using immunoSEQ multiplex PCR, the repertoire was profiled, and TCRdb retains in-frame clones only, with some absent. In the table there are fewer than 200,000 clones, about 95% of which are singletons. This CDR3 region has 14 residues. Germline V gene sequence: CDR1 SQVTM, CDR2 ANQGSEA. With V trimmed by 6 bases and J by 4 bases, 12 bases remained unmatched. The rearrangement joins TRBV29-1 to TRBJ2-7; 7 bases fit TRBD1. The TCR originated in a man aged 60 to 69 with colorectal cancer. The sequenced sample was PBMCs. The chain's CDR3 is CSVDTGTEEYEQYF. The CDR3 nucleotides read TGCAGCGTAGATACCGGGACAGAGGAATACGAGCAGTACTTC.